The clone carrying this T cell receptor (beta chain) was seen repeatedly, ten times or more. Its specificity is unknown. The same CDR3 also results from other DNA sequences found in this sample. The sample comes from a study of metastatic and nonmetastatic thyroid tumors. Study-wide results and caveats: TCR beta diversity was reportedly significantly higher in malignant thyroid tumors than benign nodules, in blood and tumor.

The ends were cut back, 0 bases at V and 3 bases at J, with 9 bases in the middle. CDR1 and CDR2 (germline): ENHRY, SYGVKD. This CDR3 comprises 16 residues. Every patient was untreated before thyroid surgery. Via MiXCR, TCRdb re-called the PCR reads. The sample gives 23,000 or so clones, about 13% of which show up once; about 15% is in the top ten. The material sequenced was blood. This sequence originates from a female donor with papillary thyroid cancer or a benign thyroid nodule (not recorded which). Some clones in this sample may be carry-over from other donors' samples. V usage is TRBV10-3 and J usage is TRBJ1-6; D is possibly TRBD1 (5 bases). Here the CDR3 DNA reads TGTGCCATCAGTGAGTCGAGGGACCTCTATAATTCACCCCTCCACTTT. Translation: CAISESRDLYNSPLHF.